The 16 T cell receptor beta chains reported below all come from one sample, sequenced in a study of shared clonotypes between healthy human individuals (dated by TCRdb to between 2020 and 2021). Libraries came from the immunoSEQ multiplex PCR assay. TCRdb carries this immuneACCESS record with in-frame sequences only. Its versions omit some clonotypes, under half of them owing to an unresolved V gene in the studies checked, with the rest unexplained. The sample records a few million clones, just over 90% of which are singletons. About 0.39% of the sample goes to the ten largest clones. Material: naive CD4+ T cells from PBMCs. The cell subset or site label on this specimen signifies: CD45RA+ positively selected. All receptors come from a young man in good health. Some clones in this sample may be carry-over from other donors' samples.

The chain links TRBV28 to TRBJ2-7, with 11 bases fitting TRBD2. Trimming at V came to 4 bases and at J to 7 bases, leaving 12 bases not matched to a gene. The germline V gene encodes CDR1 MDHEN and CDR2 SYDVKM. This CDR3 is 16 amino acids long. CDR3 amino acids: CASSSSGSGRALEQYF. Here the CDR3 DNA reads TGTGCCAGCAGTTCAAGCGGTAGCGGGAGGGCCCTTGAGCAGTACTTC. Full variable domain (missing parts from reference TRBV28 and TRBJ2-7): DVKVTQSSRYLVKRTGEKVFLECVQDMDHENMFWYRQDPGLGLRLIYFSYDVKMKEKGDIPEGYSVSREKKERFSLILESASTNQTSMYLCASSSSGSGRALEQYFGPGTRLTVT.

The DNA of the CDR3 is TGTGCCACCAGCAGAGGGTCGGGCGAGCAGTACTTC. Protein: CATSRGSGEQYF. V gene TRBV15 combines with J gene TRBJ2-7; D not certain. V dropped 1 base and J dropped 6 bases, with 7 bases sitting between them. This CDR3 spans 12 amino acids. CDR1 LNHNV and CDR2 YYDKDF come from the germline V gene (reference sequence).

The chain couples TRBV19 to TRBJ2-1; D uncertain. With 5 bases removed from V and 4 bases from J, the gap between germline ends came to 12 bases. The CDR3 totals 14 residues. Germline V gives CDR1 LNHDA, CDR2 SQIVND (reference sequence). CDR3 nucleotides: TGTGCCAGTAGTCAGCAAGGAAAATACAATGAGCAGTTCTTC. Encoded protein: CASSQQGKYNEQFF.

This chain connects TRBV2 to TRBJ1-1, with 10 nucleotides matching TRBD1. Germline CDR1 and CDR2: SNHLY and FYNNEI. CDR3 length: 15 residues. The trim removed 5 bases at V and 2 bases at J, leaving 5 bases unmatched. The CDR3 loop reads CASSWRTGGNTEAFF. Here the CDR3 DNA reads TGTGCCAGCAGTTGGAGGACAGGGGGAAACACTGAAGCTTTCTTT.

The gene calls are TRBV7-2 and TRBJ1-5; D is undetermined. V shed 4 bases and J shed 1 base, with 14 bases lying between them. Germline V CDR1 and CDR2: SGHTA, FQGNSA. CDR3 size: 16 residues. In nucleotides, the CDR3 is TGTGCCAGCAGCTCACTGAACGGGAGAAGCAATCAGCCCCAGCATTTT. Translating gives CASSSLNGRSNQPQHF.

V usage is TRBV4-1 and J usage is TRBJ2-3; D is possibly TRBD1 (6 bases). The CDR3 has 15 residues. Germline CDR1 and CDR2: MGHRA and YSYEKL. V lost 8 bases, J lost 1 base, and 16 bases lay in between. The chain's CDR3 is CASGPQGYRTDTQYF. The DNA for the CDR3 is TGCGCCAGCGGACCACAGGGATATCGCACAGATACGCAGTATTTT.

This clone was counted a few times. The genes are TRBV5-6 and TRBJ1-1; no definite D call. Germline V gives CDR1 SGHDT, CDR2 YYEEEE. Trimming stripped 2 bases from V and 3 bases from J, with 14 bases between. This CDR3 spans 15 amino acids. CDR3 DNA sequence: TGTGCCAGCAGCTTATTCGAGGGAAAAGACACTGAAGCTTTCTTT. This translates into CASSLFEGKDTEAFF.

The chain combines TRBV7-2 with TRBJ2-7; 7 bases align to TRBD2. CDR1 is SGHTA and CDR2 is FQGNSA in the germline V gene. The CDR3 has 14 amino acids. J was trimmed by 2 bases and V by 5 bases; bases with no gene match: 6. In nucleotides, the CDR3 is TGTGCCAGCAGCGCAACCGGGACTACCTACGAGCAGTACTTC. Its protein product is CASSATGTTYEQYF.

The chain joins TRBV10-1 to TRBJ1-1, with D tentatively TRBD1 (6 bases). CDR1 and CDR2 (germline): WNHNN, SYGVQD (reference sequence). V was pared by 9 bases and J by 6 bases, with 14 bases between. CDR3 length: 12 residues. The CDR3 is CARTGDNAEAFF. CDR3 bases: TGCGCCAGGACCGGGGACAACGCTGAAGCTTTCTTT.

The chain recombines TRBV15 with TRBJ1-5; 7 bases are shared with TRBD1. The CDR3 consists of 14 residues. Germline assignment: CDR1 LNHNV and CDR2 YYDKDF (reference sequence). V shed 1 base, J shed 5 bases, and the junction held 2 bases outside the gene matches. Written as DNA, the CDR3 is TGTGCCACCAGCAGAGGTGACAGGGATCAGCCCCAGCATTTT. It yields the protein CATSRGDRDQPQHF.

V usage is TRBV11-1 and J usage is TRBJ1-1; unclear D gene. Trimming cost V 2 bases and J 4 bases, with 8 bases left between them. CDR1 is SGHAT and CDR2 is FQDESV in the germline V gene (reference sequence). There are 13 residues in the CDR3. Here the CDR3 reads CASSLSPSTEAFF. CDR3 bases: TGTGCCAGCAGCTTAAGCCCCAGCACTGAAGCTTTCTTT.

The genes are TRBV6-1 and TRBJ2-3; the D gene is possibly TRBD1 (6 bases). The length of the CDR3 is 15 residues. V was shortened by 6 bases and J by 5 bases, with 18 bases between the two germline ends. Looked up from germline, CDR1 is MNHNS and CDR2 is SASEGT. As DNA, the CDR3 is TGTGCCAGCAGAGGTTACCGCAGGGGTAGAGATACGCAGTATTTT. Translating gives CASRGYRRGRDTQYF.

The rearrangement links TRBV28 to TRBJ2-1; TRBD2 matches 9 bases. This CDR3 is built from 16 residues. Germline V gene sequence: CDR1 MDHEN, CDR2 SYDVKM. V shed 5 bases and J 1 base; nucleotides not matched to a gene: 6. CDR3 coding DNA: TGTGCCAGCAGTACCCGACTAGCGGCATCCTACAATGAGCAGTTCTTC. This sequence encodes CASSTRLAASYNEQFF.

This clone was detected once. The chain links TRBV5-1 to TRBJ2-5, with TRBD1 identical over 9 bases. Per the germline V gene, CDR1 is SGHRS and CDR2 is YFSETQ. The CDR3 covers 15 residues. V trimming: 4 bases; J trimming: 4 bases; junction bases outside the gene matches: 8. CDR3 sequence: CASSRGQGSAETQYF. DNA for the CDR3: TGCGCCAGCAGCCGGGGACAGGGATCAGCAGAGACCCAGTACTTC.

The gene calls are TRBV11-2 and TRBJ2-2; D possibly uses TRBD1 or TRBD2 (6 bases each). Germline assignment: CDR1 SGHAT and CDR2 FQNNGV. The CDR3 sequence is 15 residues long. CDR3 sequence: CVSRRAGEDTGELFF. DNA for the CDR3: TGTGTCAGTCGCAGGGCAGGGGAGGACACCGGGGAGCTGTTTTTT.

This clone was seen just once. The chain employs TRBV11-2 and TRBJ1-2, with TRBD1 matching 7 bases. The CDR3 consists of 16 residues. CDR1 SGHAT and CDR2 FQNNGV come from the germline V gene. Unmatched junction bases numbered 8, after V lost 4 bases and J lost 0 bases. CDR3 in amino acids: CASSSTGRTANYGYTF. The CDR3 region has the DNA TGTGCCAGCAGCTCGACAGGGAGGACGGCTAACTATGGCTACACCTTC.